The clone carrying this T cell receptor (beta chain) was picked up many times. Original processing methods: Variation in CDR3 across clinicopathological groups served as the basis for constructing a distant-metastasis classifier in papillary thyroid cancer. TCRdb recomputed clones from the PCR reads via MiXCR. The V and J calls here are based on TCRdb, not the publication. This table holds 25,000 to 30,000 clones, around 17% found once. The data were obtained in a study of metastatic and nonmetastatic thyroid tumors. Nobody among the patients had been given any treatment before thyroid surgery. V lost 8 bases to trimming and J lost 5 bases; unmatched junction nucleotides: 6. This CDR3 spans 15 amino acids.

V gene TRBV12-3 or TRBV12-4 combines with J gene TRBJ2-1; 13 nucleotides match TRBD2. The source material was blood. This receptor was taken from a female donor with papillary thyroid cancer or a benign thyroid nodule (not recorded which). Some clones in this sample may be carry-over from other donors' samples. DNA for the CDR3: TGTGCCAGCCATCTCGGGACTAGCGGGAACAATGAGCAGTTCTTC. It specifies CASHLGTSGNNEQFF.